Following are 11 T cell receptor beta chains from one sample sequenced in a study of T cell responses to AZD1222 COVID-19 vaccine. Assay used: immunoSEQ multiplex PCR; TCRdb lists only in-frame clones, some missing. The table has 65,000 to 100,000 clones, roughly 90% seen once; the top ten hold roughly 7.2%. The material sequenced was peripheral blood, taken 28 days after the second AZD1222 dose. Receptor source: an adult who received the AZD1222 COVID-19 vaccine.

The V call is TRBV11-2, the J call TRBJ2-3, with D unresolved. The CDR3 spans 12 residues. V shed 5 bases and J shed 1 base, with 4 bases lying between them. Germline V gene data show CDR1 as SGHAT and CDR2 as FQNNGV. DNA for the CDR3: TGTGCCAGCAGCCAGGGCACAGATACGCAGTATTTT. Translation: CASSQGTDTQYF.

CDR3: CASSPSRGSEAFF. The CDR3 nucleotides read TGTGCCAGCTCACCATCCCGGGGTTCTGAAGCTTTCTTT. The chain employs TRBV18 and TRBJ1-1; D uncertain. Germline values: CDR1 KGHSH, CDR2 LQKENI. The length of the CDR3 is 13 residues. V was cut by 2 bases and J by 6 bases, with 10 bases left in between.

Only one count was recorded for this clone. The chain combines TRBV4-1 with TRBJ2-7, with a tentative D call TRBD2 (6 bases). The CDR3 spans 15 residues. CDR1 MGHRA and CDR2 YSYEKL come from the germline V gene. V was pared by 1 base and J by 4 bases, with 14 bases between. The CDR3 sequence: CASSQGPSDSYEQYF. CDR3 sequence (DNA): TGCGCCAGCAGCCAAGGGCCTAGCGATTCGTACGAGCAGTACTTC.

This rearrangement joins TRBV4-2 to TRBJ2-7, with D perhaps TRBD2 (6 bases). Germline loops: CDR1 LGHNA, CDR2 YNFKEQ. V lost 0 bases to trimming and J lost 0 bases, with 12 bases between them. The CDR3 is made up of 16 amino acids. The CDR3 sequence is CASSQESSAFSYEQYF. The DNA of the CDR3 is TGTGCCAGCAGCCAAGAATCTAGCGCCTTCTCCTACGAGCAGTACTTC.

J is TRBJ1-1 and V is TRBV19, with unresolved D. The CDR3 extends over 13 amino acids. Trimming took 7 bases from V and 0 from J, leaving 9 bases between them. CDR1 LNHDA and CDR2 SQIVND come from the germline V gene (reference sequence). The CDR3 DNA sequence: TGTGCCAGTATGGAGTTCATGAACACTGAAGCTTTCTTT. It translates to CASMEFMNTEAFF.

Written as DNA, the CDR3 is TGTGCCAGCAGCCCCGGGCCAAGCATTAACTATGGCTACACCTTC. Its protein is CASSPGPSINYGYTF. The chain links TRBV7-2 to TRBJ1-2; no definite D call. Per germline, CDR1 SGHTA and CDR2 FQGNSA. Trimming cost V 5 bases and J 1 base, with 14 bases left between them. This CDR3 has 15 amino acids.

The CDR3: CASKTRSPGRDTEAFF. CDR3 bases: TGCGCCAGCAAAACGCGGTCTCCAGGGAGGGACACTGAAGCTTTCTTT. This chain joins TRBV5-1 and TRBJ1-1; possible D gene TRBD1, 5 bases. Germline V CDR1 and CDR2: SGHRS, YFSETQ. The germline V and J ends were trimmed by 6 bases and 3 bases, with 21 bases remaining between them. CDR3 size: 16 residues.

J is TRBJ1-2 and V is TRBV2; D is perhaps TRBD1 (6 bases). CDR3 size: 14 residues. Germline values: CDR1 SNHLY, CDR2 FYNNEI. The V end lost 6 bases, the J end lost 5 bases, and 16 bases lay between the germline ends. The CDR3 DNA reads as TGTGCCAGCAGAGGATCAGGGGCGAAGTATGGCTACACCTTC. Its protein product is CASRGSGAKYGYTF. Looking up the rest from reference TRBV2 and TRBJ1-2 gives the full variable domain: EPEVTQTPSHQVTQMGQEVILRCVPISNHLYFYWYRQILGQKVEFLVSFYNNEISEKSEIFDDQFSVERPDGSNFTLKIRSTKLEDSAMYFCASRGSGAKYGYTFGSGTRLTVV.

The rearrangement links TRBV27 to TRBJ2-5; unclear D gene. This CDR3 is built from 14 residues. The V end lost 2 bases, the J end lost 3 bases, and 10 bases lay between the germline ends. Germline-derived CDR1 and CDR2 are MNHEY and SMNVEV (reference sequence). CDR3 amino acids: CASSLPRFEETQYF. The CDR3 nucleotides are TGTGCCAGCAGTTTACCCCGATTCGAAGAGACCCAGTACTTC.

The chain employs TRBV2 and TRBJ1-5, with D possibly TRBD1 on 5 matching bases. There are 16 residues in the CDR3. V gave up 2 bases and J gave up 4 bases, with 15 bases separating them. Germline V gene lookup returns CDR1 SNHLY and CDR2 FYNNEI. The CDR3 DNA reads as TGTGCCAGCAGTGAACAGGGTACGGGGGTGAATCAGCCCCAGCATTTT. This gives the protein CASSEQGTGVNQPQHF.

This clone was counted once. The chain links TRBV29-1 to TRBJ1-5; TRBD1 matches at 10 bases. Germline values: CDR1 SQVTM, CDR2 ANQGSEA. The CDR3 contains 14 residues. The ends lost 6 bases at V and 6 bases at J; junction bases unmatched: 8. The CDR3 DNA reads TGCAGCGTATCCGGGACAGGGGATGGTCAGCCCCAGCATTTT. It encodes CSVSGTGDGQPQHF.